The 6 T cell receptor beta chains below all came from one sample that was sequenced in a study of PD-1 blockade in classical Hodgkin lymphoma. No patient escaped relapse after autologous stem cell transplantation, and brentuximab vedotin exposure varied. TCRdb keeps only in-frame clones here, not all; method: immunoSEQ multiplex PCR. The sample lists approximately 13,000 clones, 90% to 95% occurring once. This specimen was peripheral blood mononuclear cells (PBMCs), taken at baseline. The receptors here all came from a human donor with classical Hodgkin lymphoma.

The chain uses TRBV2 and TRBJ2-7, with unresolved D. The germline V gene has CDR1 SNHLY and CDR2 FYNNEI. The CDR3 covers 21 residues. The V end lost 6 bases, the J end lost 0 bases, and 33 bases lay between the germline ends. The CDR3 bases are TGTGCCAGCAGATCGGCTCCCGAGGCCCCCCAACCGACACTCCGCTCCTACGAGCAGTACTTC. Protein sequence: CASRSAPEAPQPTLRSYEQYF.

The chain is built from TRBV30 and TRBJ2-3, with D perhaps matching TRBD2 (5 bases). Deletions cut 0 bases from V and 0 bases from J, with 10 bases between. In germline, CDR1 is GTSNPN, CDR2 SVGIG (reference sequence). The length of the CDR3 is 15 residues. The CDR3 DNA reads as TGTGCCTGGAGTGTACGTAGAGGGAGCACAGATACGCAGTATTTT. Its translation: CAWSVRRGSTDTQYF.

This clone was found once. CDR3 bases: TGTGCCTGGAGTCGCGGGGGTTTGGGACAAGAGACCCAGTACTTC. Residues: CAWSRGGLGQETQYF. The chain recombines TRBV30 with TRBJ2-5, with 7 bases aligning to TRBD2. The CDR3 is 15 amino acids. The germline gives CDR1 GTSNPN, CDR2 SVGIG (reference sequence). V was clipped by 2 bases and J by 2 bases; unmatched bases: 8.

V is TRBV28 and J is TRBJ2-1; 7 bases match TRBD1. Losses at the gene ends were 4 bases for V and 3 bases for J; bases not matched to a gene: 9. The CDR3 runs 16 residues. Germline assignment: CDR1 MDHEN and CDR2 SYDVKM. The DNA of the CDR3 is TGTGCCAGCAGTTCCCCAGGGGGAGCGAACTACAATGAGCAGTTCTTC. It yields the protein CASSSPGGANYNEQFF. The complete variable domain, with remaining parts taken from reference TRBV28 and TRBJ2-1, reads DVKVTQSSRYLVKRTGEKVFLECVQDMDHENMFWYRQDPGLGLRLIYFSYDVKMKEKGDIPEGYSVSREKKERFSLILESASTNQTSMYLCASSSPGGANYNEQFFGPGTRLTVL.

The V gene is TRBV7-9, the J gene TRBJ2-2; TRBD1 might be the D (5 bases). V was clipped by 4 bases and J by 5 bases, with 8 bases between them. Germline CDR1 and CDR2: SEHNR and FQNEAQ (reference sequence). This CDR3 region has 13 residues. Written as DNA, the CDR3 is TGTGCCAGCAGCTCGGACACAACCGGGGAGCTGTTTTTT. Amino acid sequence: CASSSDTTGELFF.

The sample holds one count of this clone. The chain carries TRBV5-6 and TRBJ2-2; 7 positions agree with TRBD1. Germline V gene data show CDR1 as SGHDT and CDR2 as YYEEEE. Unmatched junction bases numbered 2, after V lost 6 bases and J lost 3 bases. The CDR3 has 13 amino acids. The chain's CDR3 is CASNRGYTGELFF. The CDR3 coding sequence is TGTGCCAGCAACAGGGGTTACACCGGGGAGCTGTTTTTT.